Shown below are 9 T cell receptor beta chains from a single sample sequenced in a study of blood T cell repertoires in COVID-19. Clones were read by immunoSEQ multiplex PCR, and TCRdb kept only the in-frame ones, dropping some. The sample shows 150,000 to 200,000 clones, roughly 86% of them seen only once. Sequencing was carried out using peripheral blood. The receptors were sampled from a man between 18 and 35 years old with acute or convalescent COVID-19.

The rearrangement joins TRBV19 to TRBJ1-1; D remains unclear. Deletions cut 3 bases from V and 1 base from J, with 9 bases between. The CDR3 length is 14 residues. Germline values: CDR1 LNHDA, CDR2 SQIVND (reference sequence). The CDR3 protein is CASSIVFGNTEAFF. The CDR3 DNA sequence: TGTGCCAGTAGTATCGTTTTCGGGAACACTGAAGCTTTCTTT.

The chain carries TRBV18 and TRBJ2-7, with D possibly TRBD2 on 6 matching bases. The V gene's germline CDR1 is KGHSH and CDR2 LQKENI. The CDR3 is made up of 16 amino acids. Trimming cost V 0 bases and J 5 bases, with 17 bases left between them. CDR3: CASSPPNFVGLDEQYF. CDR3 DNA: TGTGCCAGCTCACCACCCAACTTTGTGGGACTGGACGAGCAGTACTTC.

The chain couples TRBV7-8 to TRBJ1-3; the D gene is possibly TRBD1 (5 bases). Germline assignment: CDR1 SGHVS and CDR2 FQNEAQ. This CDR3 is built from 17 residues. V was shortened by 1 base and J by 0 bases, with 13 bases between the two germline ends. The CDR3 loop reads CASSLVPGQSSGNTIYF. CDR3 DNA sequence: TGTGCCAGCAGCTTAGTTCCAGGGCAAAGCTCTGGAAACACCATATATTTT.

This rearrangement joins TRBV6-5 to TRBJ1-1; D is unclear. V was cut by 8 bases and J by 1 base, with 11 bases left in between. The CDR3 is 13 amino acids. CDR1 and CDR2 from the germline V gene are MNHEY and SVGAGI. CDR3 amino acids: CASSWGGNTEAFF. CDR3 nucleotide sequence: TGTGCCAGCTCCTGGGGAGGGAACACTGAAGCTTTCTTT.

This CDR3 reads CASSRTGGRDTEAFF. CDR3 in DNA: TGTGCCAGTAGTCGGACGGGGGGACGCGACACTGAAGCTTTCTTT. The gene calls are TRBV19 and TRBJ1-1, with D possibly matching TRBD1 (5 bases). Germline lookup yields CDR1 LNHDA and CDR2 SQIVND (reference sequence). Trimming left V 5 bases short and J 3 bases short, with 16 bases between. The CDR3 length is 15 residues.

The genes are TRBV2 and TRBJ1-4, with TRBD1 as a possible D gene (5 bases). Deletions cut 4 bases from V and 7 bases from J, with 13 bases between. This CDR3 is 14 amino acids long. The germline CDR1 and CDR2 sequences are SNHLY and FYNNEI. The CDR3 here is CASSVGGTGEKLFF. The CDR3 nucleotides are TGTGCCAGCAGTGTTGGGGGGACTGGTGAAAAACTGTTTTTT.

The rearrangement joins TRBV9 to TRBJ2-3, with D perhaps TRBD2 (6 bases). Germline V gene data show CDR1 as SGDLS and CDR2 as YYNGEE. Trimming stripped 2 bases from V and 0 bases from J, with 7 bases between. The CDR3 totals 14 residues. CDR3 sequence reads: CASSVSGSTDTQYF. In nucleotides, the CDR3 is TGTGCCAGCAGCGTCAGCGGGAGCACAGATACGCAGTATTTT.

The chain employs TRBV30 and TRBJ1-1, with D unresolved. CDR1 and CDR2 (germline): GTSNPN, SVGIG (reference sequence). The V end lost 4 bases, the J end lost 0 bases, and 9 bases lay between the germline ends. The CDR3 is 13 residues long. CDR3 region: CAWNAGVNTEAFF. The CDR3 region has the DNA TGTGCCTGGAATGCTGGAGTGAACACTGAAGCTTTCTTT.

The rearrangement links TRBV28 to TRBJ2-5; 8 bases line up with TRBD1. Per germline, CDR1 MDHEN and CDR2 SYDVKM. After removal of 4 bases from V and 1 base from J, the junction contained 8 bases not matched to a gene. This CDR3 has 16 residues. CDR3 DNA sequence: TGTGCCAGCAGTTCTTACGGGACAGGACGCCAAGAGACCCAGTACTTC. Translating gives CASSSYGTGRQETQYF.